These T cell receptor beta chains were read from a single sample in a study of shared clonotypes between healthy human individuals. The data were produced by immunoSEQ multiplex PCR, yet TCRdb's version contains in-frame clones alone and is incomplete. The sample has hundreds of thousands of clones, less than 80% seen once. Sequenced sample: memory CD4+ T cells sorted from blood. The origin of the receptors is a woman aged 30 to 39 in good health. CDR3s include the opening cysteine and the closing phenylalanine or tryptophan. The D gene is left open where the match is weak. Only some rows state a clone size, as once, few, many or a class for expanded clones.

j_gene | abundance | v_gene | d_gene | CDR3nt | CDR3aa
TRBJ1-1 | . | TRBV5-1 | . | TGCGCCAGCAAATCCCAGATGAACACTGAAGCTTTCTTT | CASKSQMNTEAFF
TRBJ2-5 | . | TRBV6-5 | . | TGTGCCAGCAGTTTGGACAGTGCTCGAGAGACCCAGTACTTC | CASSLDSARETQYF
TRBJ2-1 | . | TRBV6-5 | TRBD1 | TGTGCCAGCAGTCCCCGACAGGGAGCCTCAAATGAGCAGTTCTTC | CASSPRQGASNEQFF
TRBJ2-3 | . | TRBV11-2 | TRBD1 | TGTGCCAGCAGCAGGACAGGGTTCTCCCTTCGCACAGATACGCAGTATTTT | CASSRTGFSLRTDTQYF
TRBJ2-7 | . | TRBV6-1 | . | TGTGCCAGCAGTAACCGGGATTTGAAGGAGCAGTACTTC | CASSNRDLKEQYF
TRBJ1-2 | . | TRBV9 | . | TGTGCCAGCAGCGTAGGGGAAGGGACCCTTGGTGGCTACACCTTC | CASSVGEGTLGGYTF
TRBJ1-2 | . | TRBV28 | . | TGTGCCATCCCGGACCAGGACTATGGCTACACCTTC | CAIPDQDYGYTF
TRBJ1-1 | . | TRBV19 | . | TGTGCCAGTAGTACAGACGGGGGGAGAGCTTTCTTT | CASSTDGGRAFF
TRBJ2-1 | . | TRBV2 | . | TGTGCCAGCAGTCCAACAGGGATTGAGCAGTTCTTC | CASSPTGIEQFF
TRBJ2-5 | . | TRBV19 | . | TGTGCCAGTAGGAGTAGCGTGGGGGAGACCCAGTACTTC | CASRSSVGETQYF
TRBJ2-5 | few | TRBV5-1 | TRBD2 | TGCGCCAGCAGCTTGTTAACTAGCGAGAAAGAGACCCAGTACTTC | CASSLLTSEKETQYF
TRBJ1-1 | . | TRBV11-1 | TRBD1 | TGTGCCAGCAGCCAGGGGGTGGCGACTGAAGCTTTCTTT | CASSQGVATEAFF
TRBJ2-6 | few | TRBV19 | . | TGTGCCAGTAGCCCCGGATCTGGGGCCAACGTCCTGACTTTC | CASSPGSGANVLTF
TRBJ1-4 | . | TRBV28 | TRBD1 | TGTGCCAGCAACCGCAGGGGGCGGGATAATGAAAAACTGTTTTTT | CASNRRGRDNEKLFF
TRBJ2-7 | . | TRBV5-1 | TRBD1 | TGCGCCAGCAGCTTGGGGACAGGGTCTCCCTACGAGCAGTACTTC | CASSLGTGSPYEQYF
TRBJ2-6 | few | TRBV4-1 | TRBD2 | TGCGCCAGCAGCCGCGGACTAGCGGGCCTCTCTGGGGCCAACGTCCTGACTTTC | CASSRGLAGLSGANVLTF
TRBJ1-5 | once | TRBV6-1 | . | TGTGCCAGCAGTGAACAGTCAGGGGTGAATCAGCCCCAGCATTTT | CASSEQSGVNQPQHF
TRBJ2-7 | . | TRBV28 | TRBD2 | TGTGCCAGCAGTTCTGGAGCGGGAGGACCCCACGAGCAGTACTTC | CASSSGAGGPHEQYF
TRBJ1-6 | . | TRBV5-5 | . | TGTGCCAGCAGCTTTTCGGAGGATTCACCCCTCCACTTT | CASSFSEDSPLHF
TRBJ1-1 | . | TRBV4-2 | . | TGTGCCAGCAGCCAAGCCGGGACGATGAACACTGAAGCTTTCTTT | CASSQAGTMNTEAFF
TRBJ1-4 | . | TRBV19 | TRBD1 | TGTGCCACCTCGGATACAGGGGTCGACGAAAAACTGTTTTTT | CATSDTGVDEKLFF
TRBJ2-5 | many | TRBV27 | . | TGTGCCAGCAGCCAACAGGCCTTTCAAGAGACCCAGTACTTC | CASSQQAFQETQYF
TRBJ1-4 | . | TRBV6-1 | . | TGTGCCAGCAGTGAACGAGGAGATGAAAAACTGTTTTTT | CASSERGDEKLFF
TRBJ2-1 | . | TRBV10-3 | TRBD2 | TGTGCCATCAGTGAGTCGGGCGGGAGTCTCTACAATGAGCAGTTCTTC | CAISESGGSLYNEQFF
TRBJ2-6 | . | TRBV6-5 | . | TGTGCCAGCAGTCCAGCCGACGGGGCCAACGTCCTGACTTTC | CASSPADGANVLTF
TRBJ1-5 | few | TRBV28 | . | TGTGCCAGCACTCTGAGCAATCAGCCCCAGCATTTT | CASTLSNQPQHF
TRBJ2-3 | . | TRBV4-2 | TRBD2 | TGTGCCAGCAGCCAAGATAGGAGCGGGGTCACAGATACGCAGTATTTT | CASSQDRSGVTDTQYF
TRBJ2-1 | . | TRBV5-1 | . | TGCGCCAGCAGCTTGTTTGGGAACAATGAGCAGTTCTTC | CASSLFGNNEQFF